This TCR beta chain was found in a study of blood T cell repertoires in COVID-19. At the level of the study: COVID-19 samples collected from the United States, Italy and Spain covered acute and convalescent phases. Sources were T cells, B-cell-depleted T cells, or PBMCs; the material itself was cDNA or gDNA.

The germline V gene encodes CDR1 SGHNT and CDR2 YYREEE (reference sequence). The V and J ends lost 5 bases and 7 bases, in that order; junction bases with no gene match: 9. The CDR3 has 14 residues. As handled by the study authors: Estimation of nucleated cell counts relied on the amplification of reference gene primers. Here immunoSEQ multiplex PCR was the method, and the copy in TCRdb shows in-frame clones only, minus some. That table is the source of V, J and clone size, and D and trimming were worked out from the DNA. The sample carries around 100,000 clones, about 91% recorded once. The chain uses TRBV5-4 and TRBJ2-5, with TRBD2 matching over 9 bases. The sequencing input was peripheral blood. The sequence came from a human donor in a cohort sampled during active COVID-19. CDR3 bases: TGTGCCAGCAGAGTAGCGGGAGAGGCAGGGACCCAGTACTTC. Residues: CASRVAGEAGTQYF.